This T cell receptor beta chain stems from a study of post-analysis software for immune sequencing data. In the study overall: Secondary progressive, relapsing-remitting and progressive-relapsing multiple sclerosis were among the included disease courses. General study points: Among 5 or 6 TRBV segments more frequent in patients than controls were TRBV5-6, TRBV5-1 and TRBV20-1. Controls' normalized Chao1 diversity significantly exceeded that of multiple sclerosis patients. Same-batch preparations were strongly co-clustered by F measure.

Incorporated into the TCR beta cDNA libraries were unique molecular identifiers, which served to reduce PCR and sequencing biases. cDNA molecules numbering some 500,000 came from around 1 to 10 million T cells. TCRdb reprocessed the PCR reads via MiXCR and lists one record per CDR3 protein. The sample carries hundreds of thousands of distinct CDR3 sequences, less than 35% recorded once. Trimming pared 0 bases from V and 5 bases from J, leaving 10 bases between. Germline CDR1 and CDR2: SGHTA and FQGTGA. The CDR3 contains 14 residues. Concerning this clonotype itself: No antigen is known for it.

The material sequenced was blood. The receptor comes from a girl aged 10-17 years with multiple sclerosis. The gene calls are TRBV7-3 and TRBJ2-5, with a possible D match to TRBD2 (6 bases). The CDR3 sequence is CASSLTPSVETQYF. CDR3 in DNA: TGTGCCAGCAGCTTAACCCCTAGCGTGGAGACCCAGTACTTC.